This T cell receptor beta chain was found in a study of blood T cell repertoires in COVID-19. In the authors' workflow: Researchers report that nucleated cell counts were estimated from reference gene primer amplification. Assay: immunoSEQ multiplex PCR; the TCRdb copy retains only in-frame clones and omits some. V and J calls plus clone size are reproduced from that table; the DNA served to infer D and trimming. The sample contains tens of thousands of clones, about 87% of which appear only once. Between the trimmed V and J ends, which lost 5 bases and 1 base, there was a span of 9 bases. Germline lookup yields CDR1 SEHNR and CDR2 FQNEAQ (reference sequence). The CDR3 sequence is 15 residues long.

Material for sequencing was peripheral blood. The origin of this receptor is a man aged 65 to 85 with acute or convalescent COVID-19. This chain links TRBV7-9 with TRBJ2-6; D is possibly TRBD1 (6 bases). This chain's CDR3 is CASSNDRSGANVLTF. CDR3 bases: TGTGCCAGCAGCAACGACAGGTCTGGGGCCAACGTCCTGACTTTC.